This T cell receptor beta chain is drawn from a study of regulatory T cells in long-lasting Graves disease. Time point meaning: persistent/refractory GD, antithyroid drugs over 5 years with positive TRAb. PBMCs provided the RNA from which the TCR library was made. V was trimmed by 3 bases and J by 5 bases, leaving 10 bases between them. This CDR3 spans 13 amino acids. Germline CDR1 and CDR2: MDHEN and SYDVKM. Construction of the TCR beta libraries employed iRepertoire HTBI primers in conjunction with Arm-PCR of CDR3 regions. TCRdb analysed the multiplex PCR reads with MiXCR anew, one entry per CDR3 protein. The sample has some 340,000 distinct CDR3 sequences, roughly 23% seen once; the top ten hold approximately 27%. This clonotype was detected many times.

The clonotype comes from a middle-aged woman with Graves disease. Sequencing used peripheral blood mononuclear cells (PBMCs), obtained when the disease was refractory, from a patient treated with antithyroid drugs. This chain joins TRBV28 and TRBJ2-5; D not resolved. This CDR3 is CASSFLARETQYF. DNA of the CDR3: TGTGCCAGCAGTTTTTTGGCGCGGGAGACCCAGTACTTC.